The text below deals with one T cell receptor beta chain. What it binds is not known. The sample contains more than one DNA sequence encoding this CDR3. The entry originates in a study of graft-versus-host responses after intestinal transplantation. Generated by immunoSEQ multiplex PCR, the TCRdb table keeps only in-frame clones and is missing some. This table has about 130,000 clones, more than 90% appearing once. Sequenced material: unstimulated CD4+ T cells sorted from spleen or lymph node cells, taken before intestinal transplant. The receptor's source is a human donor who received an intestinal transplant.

The CDR3 DNA sequence: TGCGCCAGCAGCCTAACGAACACCGGGGAGCTGTTTTTT. Its protein product is CASSLTNTGELFF. V gene TRBV5-1 combines with J gene TRBJ2-2; no firm D call. The CDR3 consists of 13 residues. Trimming shortened V by 4 bases and J by 0 bases, and 4 bases separated the two germline ends. The germline gives CDR1 SGHRS, CDR2 YFSETQ. Using reference TRBV5-1 and TRBJ2-2 for the parts outside the CDR3, the full variable domain is KAGVTQTPRYLIKTRGQQVTLSCSPISGHRSVSWYQQTPGQGLQFLFEYFSETQRNKGNFPGRFSGRQFSNSRSEMNVSTLELGDSALYLCASSLTNTGELFFGEGSRLTVL.